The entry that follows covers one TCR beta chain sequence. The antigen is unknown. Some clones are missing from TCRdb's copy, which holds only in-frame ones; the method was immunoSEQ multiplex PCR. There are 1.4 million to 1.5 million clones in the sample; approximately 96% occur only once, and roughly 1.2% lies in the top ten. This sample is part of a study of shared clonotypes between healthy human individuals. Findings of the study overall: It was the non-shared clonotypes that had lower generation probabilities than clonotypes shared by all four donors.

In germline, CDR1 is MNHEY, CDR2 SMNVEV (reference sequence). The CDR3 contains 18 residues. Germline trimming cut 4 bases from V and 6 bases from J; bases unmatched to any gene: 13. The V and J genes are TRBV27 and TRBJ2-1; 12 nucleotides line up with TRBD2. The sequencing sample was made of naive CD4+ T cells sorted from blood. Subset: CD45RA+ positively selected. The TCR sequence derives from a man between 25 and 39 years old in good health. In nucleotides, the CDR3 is TGTGCCAGCAGTTCCTATACCCGACTAGCGGGAGAACCCAATGAGCAGTTCTTC. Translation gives CASSSYTRLAGEPNEQFF.